The 2 T cell receptor beta chains listed next were all sequenced from one sample in a study of T cell changes during pregnancy in multiple sclerosis. Libraries were prepared by immunoSEQ multiplex PCR; TCRdb keeps only in-frame clonotypes and omits some of them. Among approximately 65,000 clones, 85% to 95% were seen once, and the ten largest hold approximately 3%. Sequenced here: CD8+ T cells from peripheral blood mononuclear cells, sampled in the third trimester of pregnancy. Receptors originate from a female donor in good health, enrolled as a control in a pregnancy study.

This chain links TRBV9 with TRBJ1-1; 9 nucleotides line up with TRBD1. Trimming took 0 bases from V and 4 from J; bases not matched to a gene: 1. The CDR3 has 14 amino acids. The germline gives CDR1 SGDLS, CDR2 YYNGEE. CDR3 in DNA: TGTGCCAGCAGCGTAGTACAGGGGGCCACTGAAGCTTTCTTT. Residues: CASSVVQGATEAFF.

V is TRBV18 and J is TRBJ1-2; D gene uncertain. Trimming took 6 bases from V and 3 from J, leaving 14 bases between them. Germline loops: CDR1 KGHSH, CDR2 LQKENI. CDR3 length: 14 amino acids. In DNA, the CDR3 is TGTGCCAGCTCCTACCCTCCCACAGACTATGGCTACACCTTC. It specifies CASSYPPTDYGYTF.